This TCR beta chain was documented in a study of multiple sclerosis patients with progressive multifocal leukoencephalopathy. The study, taken as a whole, reports: It is unclear whether the findings reflect JC virus infection or general immunocompromise. TRBV and TRBJ usage showed no common pattern when PML developed. PML-onset expanded TRB clones were detectable before and during natalizumab therapy.

Assay used: immunoSEQ multiplex PCR; TCRdb lists only in-frame clones, some missing. The repertoire consists of under 35,000 clones, with 80% to 95% occurring once and the leading ten covering around 2.1%. The CDR3 has 13 amino acids. Trimming cost V 3 bases and J 5 bases, with 7 bases left between them. In germline, CDR1 is MNHEY, CDR2 SMNVEV (reference sequence). A remark on this clone: Its specificity is not known.

Time point specified: before natalizumab initiation. The T0 samples predate the first natalizumab infusion. The J gene is TRBJ2-2, the V gene TRBV27; D is uncertain. The source material was PBMCs. This receptor was taken from a man younger than 40 with multiple sclerosis. This CDR3 is CASSFRATGELFF. The CDR3 DNA is TGTGCCAGCAGTTTTCGGGCAACCGGGGAGCTGTTTTTT.